This T cell receptor (beta chain) was retrieved from a study of tumor-infiltrating lymphocytes in localized non-small cell lung cancer. The study's findings and limits: Tumor T-cell fraction from TCR sequencing was not associated with recurrence-free survival (p = 0.61). Each assay used a separate piece of the same tissue. No T-cell fraction difference was seen between IM1 and IM2 tumors.

The germline V gene encodes CDR1 MDHEN and CDR2 SYDVKM. The CDR3 covers 15 residues. With 6 bases removed from V and 6 bases from J, the gap between germline ends came to 18 bases. Sequencing was performed with immunoSEQ multiplex PCR; in TCRdb, only in-frame clones are kept and a portion is missing. The sample consists of around 15,000 clones, approximately 70% of them appearing once. A single count supports this clone. Its antigen remains unidentified. This clonotype originated in a human donor with non-small cell lung cancer. What was sequenced was lung tumor tissue. The chain recombines TRBV28 with TRBJ1-5; a possible D gene is TRBD1 (6 bases). The CDR3 sequence: CASSLEGGGPQPQHF. In DNA form, the CDR3 reads TGTGCCAGCAGCCTCGAGGGAGGGGGACCTCAGCCCCAGCATTTT.